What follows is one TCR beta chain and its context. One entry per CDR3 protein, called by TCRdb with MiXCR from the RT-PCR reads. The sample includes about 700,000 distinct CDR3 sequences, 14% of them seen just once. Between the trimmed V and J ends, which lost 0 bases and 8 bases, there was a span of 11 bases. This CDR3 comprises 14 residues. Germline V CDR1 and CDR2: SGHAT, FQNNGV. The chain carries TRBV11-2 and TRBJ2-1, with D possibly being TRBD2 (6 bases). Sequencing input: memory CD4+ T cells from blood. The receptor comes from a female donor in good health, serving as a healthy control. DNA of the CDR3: TGTGCCAGCAGCTTAGATCGGCTAGCGCATGAGCAGTTCTTC. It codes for CASSLDRLAHEQFF.